Listed here are 6 T cell receptor beta chains from one sample, sequenced in a study of OX40 agonist ivuxolimab in advanced cancers. The table came from immunoSEQ multiplex PCR; TCRdb's copy has only in-frame clones and leaves some out. The sample carries 75,000 to 95,000 clones, 89% recorded once. The sequencing here drew on CD4+ or CD8+ T cells sorted from blood, taken in a trial of the OX40 agonist ivuxolimab. All receptors derive from an adult with an advanced solid tumor such as melanoma, head and neck, liver or kidney cancer.

This clone came up once. V is TRBV6-6 and J is TRBJ1-1, with TRBD1 matching 10 bases. J was trimmed by 10 bases and V by 7 bases; bases with no gene match: 15. Germline V gene lookup returns CDR1 MNHNY and CDR2 SVGAGI (reference sequence). The CDR3 covers 15 residues. DNA for the CDR3: TGTGCCAGCAAGCGGACAGGGGGGTATGTTCGAGTAGCTTTCTTT. Encoded protein: CASKRTGGYVRVAFF.

This clone was picked up one time. V is TRBV2 and J is TRBJ2-1, with TRBD2 identical over 7 bases. This CDR3 has 15 amino acids. V was pared by 2 bases and J by 4 bases, with 5 bases of the junction left unmatched. Looked up from germline, CDR1 is SNHLY and CDR2 is FYNNEI. CDR3 nucleotide sequence: TGTGCCAGCAGTGAAAAGCTAGCGGTATACAATGAGCAGTTCTTC. Protein product: CASSEKLAVYNEQFF.

The rearrangement joins TRBV12-5 to TRBJ2-1; 9 bases agree with TRBD2. The length of the CDR3 is 15 residues. The germline V gene encodes CDR1 LGHNT and CDR2 FRNRAP. With 0 bases clipped from V and 7 bases from J, the junction kept 4 bases outside the gene matches. Written as DNA, the CDR3 is TGTGCTAGTGGTTTGGTGTTAGCGGGAGTGAATGAGCAGTTCTTC. Protein product: CASGLVLAGVNEQFF.

The chain carries TRBV10-3 and TRBJ2-3, with D tentatively TRBD1 (6 bases). The CDR3 consists of 14 residues. V was cut by 2 bases and J by 4 bases, with 10 bases left in between. Germline V gene data show CDR1 as ENHRY and CDR2 as SYGVKD. This CDR3 reads CAISERGGADTQYF. The CDR3 region has the DNA TGTGCCATCAGTGAGAGAGGGGGAGCAGATACGCAGTATTTT.

This chain connects TRBV19 to TRBJ1-6; D may be TRBD1 (6 bases). The V end was cut by 4 bases, the J end by 4 bases, with 14 bases between. Germline V gene lookup returns CDR1 LNHDA and CDR2 SQIVND (reference sequence). CDR3 length: 16 residues. CDR3 residues: CASSKGRTAYNSPLHF. The CDR3 coding sequence is TGTGCCAGTAGTAAGGGACGGACAGCATATAATTCACCCCTCCACTTT.

The J gene is TRBJ2-5, the V gene TRBV5-1; D is undetermined. V lost 2 bases, J lost 1 base, and 9 bases lay in between. From germline, CDR1 is SGHRS and CDR2 YFSETQ. The CDR3 consists of 14 residues. This CDR3 reads CASSLMGPQETQYF. The CDR3 nucleotides are TGCGCCAGCAGCTTAATGGGCCCCCAAGAGACCCAGTACTTC.